Below, one T cell receptor (beta chain) is given with its context. Its matching antigen is unknown. The germline gives CDR1 SNHLY, CDR2 FYNNEI. The ends lost 6 bases at V and 4 bases at J; junction bases unmatched: 23. This CDR3 spans 19 amino acids. This entry comes from a study of T cell repertoires in cytomegalovirus infection. Study as a whole: Both a matching HLA type and CMV infection were indicated by public TCR beta signatures.

Using its own MiXCR run on the reads, TCRdb lists one record per CDR3 protein. The table lists around 770,000 distinct CDR3 sequences, 29% of them singletons. Whole-study results and caveats: CMV-specific HLA-C-restricted TCR beta clonotypes dominated the ex vivo response.

This receptor was taken from a human donor in good health (CMV status not recorded). Some clones in this sample may be carry-over from other donors' samples. Sequences were derived from cultured CD8+ T cells from PBMCs, sampled from culture after CMV antigen stimulation. The chain carries TRBV2 and TRBJ2-5; 7 bases fit TRBD1. The DNA for the CDR3 is TGTGCCAGCAGCGTGGAAAGGGGGCCCACAGGGGTTATTGGAGAGACCCAGTACTTC. It codes for CASSVERGPTGVIGETQYF.